Listed below are T cell receptor beta chains from one sample, sequenced in a study of T cells in narcolepsy. The data were produced by immunoSEQ multiplex PCR, yet TCRdb's version contains in-frame clones alone and is incomplete. The sample includes approximately 32,000 clones, 87% of them seen just once. The sequenced sample consisted of CD45RA- memory CD4+ T cells from PBMCs. Every receptor here comes from a human donor with narcolepsy. Each CDR3 is given with its conserved first and last residue. A D gene is named only where the DNA matches it firmly. Size tells how often a clone was seen (once, few, many) or the class of an expanded clone, and some rows leave it out.

size	length	D	V	J	DNA	CDR3
NA	13	TRBD1	TRBV11-1	TRBJ1-2	TGTGCCAGCAGCACCCGGACAGGGAGTGGCTACACCTTC	CASSTRTGSGYTF
NA	14	TRBD1	TRBV14	TRBJ1-2	TGTGCCATCAAGAAACCGGGACAGGGTTATGGCTACACCTTC	CAIKKPGQGYGYTF
NA	12	NA	TRBV7-2	TRBJ2-5	TGTGCCAGCAGCTCCTCACTAGAGACCCAGTACTTC	CASSSSLETQYF
NA	15	NA	TRBV2	TRBJ1-2	TGTGCCAGCAGTGGTTTTCGCGGGGGCGACGAAGGCTACACCTTC	CASSGFRGGDEGYTF
NA	15	TRBD1	TRBV6-1	TRBJ2-7	TGTGCCAGCAGTGTCCGGGACAGGGGAACCTACGAGCAGTACTTC	CASSVRDRGTYEQYF
NA	16	TRBD2	TRBV5-4	TRBJ2-7	TGTGCCAGCAGCAGAGGGACTAGCGGGGATCTGCGTGGGCAGTACTTC	CASSRGTSGDLRGQYF
NA	15	NA	TRBV7-9	TRBJ1-4	TGTGCCAGCAGCTTAACGGGGGCTTCCGATGAAAAACTGTTTTTT	CASSLTGASDEKLFF
NA	14	NA	TRBV2	TRBJ1-1	TGTGCCAGCAGCCCCCCCTTAGTGGGGACTGAAGCTTTCTTT	CASSPPLVGTEAFF
NA	16	NA	TRBV7-9	TRBJ1-4	TGTGCCAGCAGCCAAACAAGCCAGGGAGTTTGGGAAAAACTGTTTTTT	CASSQTSQGVWEKLFF
NA	16	NA	TRBV12-5	TRBJ2-1	TGTGCTAGTGGCCGGCAGCTAGGGGGGTCCTACAATGAGCAGTTCTTC	CASGRQLGGSYNEQFF
NA	14	NA	TRBV6-1	TRBJ1-3	TGTGCCAGCAGTGAAGCCGACTCTGGAAACACCATATATTTT	CASSEADSGNTIYF
NA	16	TRBD1	TRBV15	TRBJ2-6	TGTGCCACCGCCTACCTCAGGGGGCCTGGGGCCAACGTCCTGACTTTC	CATAYLRGPGANVLTF
NA	11	NA	TRBV6-5	TRBJ2-2	TGTGCCACCTCGCACGGCGGGGAGCTGTTTTTT	CATSHGGELFF
once	16	TRBD1	TRBV30	TRBJ2-2	TGTGCCTGGAGTCTAATCAGGGGGACGAACACCGGGGAGCTGTTTTTT	CAWSLIRGTNTGELFF
NA	17	TRBD2	TRBV7-2	TRBJ2-5	TGTGCCAGCAGCTTAGTAGGCGGGGGGACGTACCAAGAGACCCAGTACTTC	CASSLVGGGTYQETQYF
NA	18	NA	TRBV28	TRBJ1-2	TGTGCCAGCAGTTCACTCCCGGGGGTTGGGACACACAATTATGGCTACACCTTC	CASSSLPGVGTHNYGYTF
NA	12	NA	TRBV11-3	TRBJ2-3	TGTGCCAGCAGCGTTAGCGTAGATACGCAGTATTTT	CASSVSVDTQYF